The sequence of this T cell receptor (beta chain) was determined in a study of blood T cell repertoires in COVID-19. Study background: COVID-19 samples from acute and convalescent phases originated in the United States, Italy and Spain. The cDNA or gDNA used as material had been derived from T cells, B-cell-depleted T cells, or PBMCs.

Enrollment of patients from Seattle took place during active infection, with longitudinal follow-up. Germline CDR1 WNHNN, CDR2 SYGVQD (reference sequence). With V trimmed by 11 bases and J by 0 bases, 5 bases remained unmatched. The CDR3 is 13 residues long. Sequencing was performed with immunoSEQ multiplex PCR; in TCRdb, only in-frame clones are kept and a portion is missing. The profile shows approximately 120,000 clones, about 93% of them singletons. The TCR originated in a man between 45 and 60 years old with COVID-19, enrolled during active disease. The rearrangement links TRBV10-1 to TRBJ2-7, with TRBD2 identical over 9 bases. Sequencing input: peripheral blood. DNA of the CDR3: TGCGCCGAGAAGACTAGCGGCTCCTACGAGCAGTACTTC. This translates into CAEKTSGSYEQYF.